What follows are 8 T cell receptor beta chains derived from one specimen sequenced in a study of T cells after yellow fever vaccination. TCRdb redid the calling of the 5' RACE reads with MiXCR, one entry per CDR3 protein. The sample carries roughly 310,000 distinct CDR3 sequences, about 8.7% recorded once. Here the sequenced sample was PBMCs, taken on the day of the first yellow fever vaccination. Every receptor here comes from a man aged 18-30 years who received the YFV17D yellow fever vaccine.

This clonotype was observed a few times. V gene TRBV5-6 combines with J gene TRBJ2-7, with TRBD2 identical over 7 bases. The germline CDR1 and CDR2 sequences are SGHDT and YYEEEE. This CDR3 has 15 amino acids. V was pared by 0 bases and J by 0 bases, with 3 bases of the junction left unmatched. CDR3 DNA sequence: TGTGCCAGCAGCTTGGCGGGAGGTTTCTCCTACGAGCAGTACTTC. It yields the protein CASSLAGGFSYEQYF.

The rearrangement links TRBV4-3 to TRBJ2-5; 8 nucleotides agree with TRBD2. Germline loops: CDR1 LGHNA, CDR2 YSLEER. This CDR3 has 16 residues. V trimming: 0 bases; J trimming: 4 bases; junction bases outside the gene matches: 7. The CDR3 DNA is TGCGCCAGCAGCCAAGATCGGGGGGGCGGTGTAGAGACCCAGTACTTC. Translated, it gives CASSQDRGGGVETQYF.

There are a few counts of this clonotype. The rearrangement links TRBV5-1 to TRBJ2-1, with D unclear. The CDR3 spans 15 residues. CDR1 and CDR2 (germline): SGHRS, YFSETQ. V was shortened by 0 bases and J by 0 bases, with 7 bases between the two germline ends. The CDR3 loop reads CASSLDVASYNEQFF. CDR3 nucleotides: TGCGCCAGCAGCTTGGATGTAGCCTCCTACAATGAGCAGTTCTTC.

The gene calls are TRBV7-7 and TRBJ2-5; TRBD1 matches at 7 bases. After removal of 5 bases from V and 4 bases from J, the junction contained 7 bases not matched to a gene. There are 14 residues in the CDR3. CDR1 and CDR2 (germline): SSHAT, FNYEAQ (reference sequence). The CDR3 DNA sequence: TGTGCCAGCAGCCCTGGGACAGCTAGAGAGACCCAGTACTTC. It encodes CASSPGTARETQYF. Complete variable domain (other parts from reference TRBV7-7 and TRBJ2-5): GAGVSQSPRYKVTKRGQDVTLRCDPISSHATLYWYQQALGQGPEFLTYFNYEAQPDKSGLPSDRFSAERPEGSISTLTIQRTEQRDSAMYRCASSPGTARETQYFGPGTRLLVL.

This clonotype was found a few times. The chain joins TRBV25-1 to TRBJ1-1; the match to TRBD1 covers 7 bases. This CDR3 has 14 amino acids. Germline V gene lookup returns CDR1 MGHDK and CDR2 SYGVNS. J lost 8 bases, V lost 3 bases, and 9 bases had no gene match. The CDR3 spells CASSDPRTGSEAFF. Written as DNA, the CDR3 is TGTGCCAGCAGTGACCCCAGGACAGGATCCGAAGCTTTCTTT. Filled out from reference TRBV25-1 and TRBJ1-1, the complete variable domain reads EADIYQTPRYLVIGTGKKITLECSQTMGHDKMYWYQQDPGMELHLIHYSYGVNSTEKGDLSSESTVSRIRTEHFPLTLESARPSHTSQYLCASSDPRTGSEAFFGQGTRLTVV.

This clonotype was counted ten times or more. The chain employs TRBV4-3 and TRBJ2-2; D is possibly TRBD2 (6 bases). CDR1 and CDR2 from the germline V gene are LGHNA and YSLEER. Trimming left V 0 bases short and J 1 base short, with 12 bases between. The CDR3 contains 17 residues. The CDR3: CASSQDGVAENTGELFF. CDR3 coding DNA: TGCGCCAGCAGCCAAGATGGAGTAGCGGAGAACACCGGGGAGCTGTTTTTT.

This clonotype came up many times. V is TRBV4-3 and J is TRBJ2-3; either TRBD1 or TRBD2 may supply D (6 bases each). Per germline, CDR1 LGHNA and CDR2 YSLEER. Trimming removed 1 base at V and 3 bases at J, with 20 bases between. The CDR3 runs 18 residues. DNA of the CDR3: TGCGCCAGCAGCCAAGCACGGGACCTACAAGGGGGGACAGATACGCAGTATTTT. As protein: CASSQARDLQGGTDTQYF.

This clonotype occurred many times. The chain recombines TRBV19 with TRBJ1-1, with D tentatively TRBD1 (6 bases). CDR3 length: 13 residues. V dropped 7 bases and J dropped 12 bases, with 21 bases sitting between them. Germline lookup yields CDR1 LNHDA and CDR2 SQIVND (reference sequence). The CDR3 DNA is TGTGCCAGTACCCGGAGGAGGGGGTTAGGAACTTTCTTT. Translated: CASTRRRGLGTFF.